This T cell receptor beta chain emerged from a study of cytomegalovirus exposure and HLA in healthy donors (dated 2017 in TCRdb). Background on the whole study: In an earlier analysis of 550 to 750 of the donors, approximately 260 Gb of sequence data and roughly 100 million unique TCR beta sequences from about 179 million T cells were reported. Roughly 290 gigabases of sequencing data and 75 million to 85 million unique TCR sequences made up an early release that covered fewer than 650 HLA-typed donors. Among the roughly 380 genotyped donors, around 81% belonged to the genetic ancestry cluster associated with self-reported Caucasian donors. The aim of the study was to test whether cataloging public T cell receptors could identify signatures of past pathogen exposure. The study profiled the T cell repertoires of hundreds of subjects by immunosequencing and related them to cytomegalovirus serostatus. Besides the first cohort of more than 650 subjects, a separate validation cohort made up of 95 to 150 different subjects was used. To predict cytomegalovirus infection status, the study brought together high-throughput TCR immunosequencing, statistical association of individual TCRs with disease status, and machine learning. To study patterns of TCR occurrence, a later analysis re-analyzed previously published TCR beta repertoires from around 700 donors and added high-resolution HLA genotyping. The later analysis used no new phenotypic data to find candidate immune exposures, relying instead on TCR beta sequences and their occurrence across donors. In an earlier analysis of roughly 600 of the donors, high-throughput TCR beta sequencing was used to judge whether each TCR beta V gene segment behaved as functional or pseudogenic. Alongside the repertoire data, information on donor age, sex, ethnicity and CMV serostatus was compiled. Genome-wide SNP genotypes for about 55% of the roughly 670 donors were used in a later genetic analysis, which treated that subset as a discovery cohort. Every discovery cohort repertoire had been produced on one sequencing platform. HLA typing included class I and class II loci at four-digit resolution. Typing coverage differed by locus: A, B, C, DRB1 and DQB1 were typed in about 620-630 donors, DQA1 in 522, DPA1 in approximately 600, and DPB1 in roughly 470. A handful of DR-DQ haplotypes were handled as single units for association and clustering because linkage in the cohort was strong. Across 300 to 400 genotyped donors of the cohort, an average of 235,054 unique TCR beta nucleotide sequences per donor were sequenced, and roughly 18% of those sequences were non-productive. What the authors observed across the whole study: In a later analysis, the rate of TCR association differed among HLA loci, with DRB1 alleles having the most associated TCRs and HLA-C alleles having the fewest. Because counts were too low, roughly 16 rarely observed V segments, including chromosome 9 orphons, were excluded from the earlier analysis of fewer than 650 of the donors. In a later analysis, 16,951 TCR beta sequences were associated with specific HLA alleles at a false discovery rate of 0.05. Because HLA typing was unavailable for some donors at each locus, only the typed subset was used in association tests. In this cohort, only TCR beta chains were sequenced, and detectable features were limited by the absence of alpha or paired-chain data. A further reported finding was that TCR beta sequences accurately predicted the HLA-A and HLA-B alleles for most subjects in the first cohort. Roughly uniform sequencing depth across donors was assumed in presence/absence analyses, although this assumption may not hold. A later analysis found that HLA-associated TCR beta chains were more clonally expanded and had lower generation probabilities than equally common non-associated chains. Correlated functional status among segregating V segments might reflect linkage disequilibrium, but an unknown experimental factor could not be ruled out. CMV serostatus was the only immune exposure information available for the cohort. According to a later analysis, most CMV-associated TCR beta chains appeared to be HLA-restricted, and the HLA associations seemed to be driven largely by CMV exposure. A later genetic analysis associated a missense DCLRE1C variant with V-gene and J-gene trimming of TCR beta chains, and an independent cohort replicated the association. In a later analysis, several top co-occurrence clusters were reported to appear linked to parvovirus B19, influenza, CMV and Epstein-Barr virus. Compared with the roughly 670-donor mean, donors in an Asian-associated ancestry cluster had fewer N-insertions in productive TCRs, according to a later genetic analysis. A total of 164 TCR beta chains were listed by the study as associated with cytomegalovirus. A cluster of highly shared sequence variants was judged likely to be a technical artifact of the sequencing pipeline. It was suggested by the authors that the approach could potentially be generalized to other disease states and immunological phenotypes. In vitro tests confirmed that a few of the cytomegalovirus-associated TCR beta chains recognize cytomegalovirus antigens. The classifier was reported to diagnose cytomegalovirus status with high specificity and sensitivity in both the original and validation cohorts. Assigning TCR associations to individual alleles was difficult when HLA alleles, especially DR and DQ, strongly co-occurred. Across donors, most TCR sequences were observed very rarely, whereas some public TCRs were present in many individuals. Broadly in line with IMGT annotations, most TCR beta V segments showed up in productive rearrangements about 90% or about 30% of the time in an earlier analysis of around 550 of the donors.

Of note for this clone: Its antigen remains unidentified. Base qualities are missing; no much larger clone stands one base away.

The method was the immunoSEQ multiplex PCR assay. The multiplex PCR relied on a mix of 60 forward primers for TCR Vbeta segments and 13 reverse primers for TCR Jbeta segments. Amplification of the CDR3 region of rearranged TCR beta genes was performed with a multiplex PCR assay on genomic DNA. The amplified TCR beta libraries were sequenced on the Illumina HiSeq System as 87-base-pair reads. The authors processed their data as follows. In a later analysis, roughly 80 million unique TCR beta chains were counted across the roughly 670 repertoires, and roughly 11 million of these chains were shared by at least two donors. Raw reads were error-corrected and collapsed into unique sequences by a nearest-neighbor algorithm in which closely related sequences were merged to remove PCR and sequencing errors. To assign V, D and J gene segments, CDR3 sequences were aligned to IMGT reference sequences. For a sequence to be retained, at least a six-nucleotide match to both a V gene segment and a J gene segment was required. Rearrangements were called productive when the CDR3 lacked stop codons and stayed in frame with V and J; all others were non-productive. Following IMGT convention, CDR3 was defined as the stretch from the second conserved V-encoded cysteine to the conserved J-encoded phenylalanine. In an earlier analysis of some 550 of the donors, sequences lacking an unambiguous match to a single V gene segment were excluded. In an earlier analysis of some 590 of the donors, a V segment was called functional when productive rearrangements were above 56.7%, and segregating when the standard deviation between donors exceeded 5%. A statistical classification framework was built to diagnose cytomegalovirus status from the catalog of TCR beta chain sequences. In a later analysis, V and J genes were assigned by comparing TCR nucleotide sequences against IMGT/GENE-DB human TR gene sequences. In a later analysis, CDR3 sequences and most-parsimonious VDJ recombination scenarios were assigned using the TCRdist pipeline. In a later analysis, every TCR beta chain was defined by the combination of its CDR3 amino acid sequence and its V-gene family, and reads without a unique V-gene family were dropped. As a way to deal with suspected cross-contamination and a sequencing artifact, a later analysis dropped approximately 590 nucleotide sequences that were highly shared and had low generation probability. In a later analysis, a clonal expansion index for each public chain was calculated from normalized within-repertoire ranks of inferred template counts. In a later analysis, generation probabilities were computed with a VDJ recombination model fitted to out-of-frame rearrangements, and the resulting probabilities were checked against IGoR. In a later analysis, TCR-TCR, TCR-HLA and TCR-CMV co-occurrence was scored with hypergeometric tests, and a repertoire-size bias correction was applied to TCR pairs. To estimate false discovery rates, a later analysis permuted the HLA or CMV assignments 20 times. In a later analysis, co-occurring TCRs were grouped using DBSCAN, with TCRdist sequence similarity added in when clustering inside HLA-allele-positive subsets. Co-occurrence clustering excluded repertoires with fewer than 30,000 or more than 120,000 public chains, plus five with anomalous nucleotide sharing. Drawn from immuneACCESS, this table holds only the in-frame rearrangements with V and J called that TCRdb kept. Clones are partly lost; checked studies trace under half to an unresolved V gene and leave the rest unexplained. V, J and clone size are those of that table, while D and trimming were read from the DNA. The sample data list about 180,000 clones, and more than 75% of these were observed just once. The ten largest make up roughly 2.5% of the sample.

In total, 500 to 700 healthy bone marrow donors made up the cohort. At the time of sampling, every cohort member was nominally healthy, though immune exposures that went unrecorded were likely present. The donor tested CMV seropositive, placing the donor among the approximately 290 seropositive members of the cohort. Each donor provided a peripheral blood sample, and peripheral blood mononuclear cells were used for TCR beta sequencing. The Qiagen DNeasy Blood Extraction Kit was used to extract genomic DNA from the blood cell samples. Sequenced material: PBMCs. This receptor was obtained from a woman in her 30s in good health and CMV-seropositive.

The DNA is TGTGCCAGCAGTCGGGGTCTGTTAGCAGATACGCAGTATTTT. This is translated as CASSRGLLADTQYF. The chain couples TRBV27 to TRBJ2-3; tentative D gene TRBD2, with 5 bases matching. The CDR3 sequence holds 14 residues, the cysteine and phenylalanine included. Just CDR3 DNA is preserved here, 42 bases in frame from base 1. As encoded in the germline V gene (reference sequence), CDR1 is MNHEY while CDR2 is SMNVEV. The junction shows trimming of 5 bases on V and 4 bases on J, plus 13 bases between the germline ends.